The 10 T cell receptor beta chains below all came from one sample that was sequenced in a study of beta chain features in type 1 diabetes (dated by TCRdb to 2017 to 2018). The library came from the immunoSEQ multiplex PCR assay. All of the isolated RNA was reverse transcribed with the High Capacity cDNA Reverse Transcription Kit, so expressed TCRB transcripts were sequenced. TCRdb's version of the immuneACCESS table is confined to in-frame rearrangements and falls short of the full clone set. An unresolved V gene accounts for under half of the shortfall where checked; the remainder is of unknown origin. The sample table contains 500,000 to 700,000 clones; only one count was recorded for roughly 16% of them. The ten largest account for around 0.095% of the sample. Sequenced input: naive CD4+ T cells from blood. The sample's cell subset or site label, in plain terms: true naive CD4+ T cells. The receptors derive from a young man in good health.

This chain links TRBV27 with TRBJ2-7, with 7 positions matching TRBD1. Germline values: CDR1 MNHEY, CDR2 SMNVEV (reference sequence). This CDR3 region has 16 residues. The ends lost 0 bases at V and 0 bases at J; junction bases unmatched: 5. The CDR3 region is CASSLSPGGSSYEQYF. CDR3 coding DNA: TGTGCCAGCAGTTTATCACCAGGGGGAAGCTCCTACGAGCAGTACTTC.

This clone was detected a few times. The CDR3 spells CSVGRGSSYGYTF. In DNA, the CDR3 is TGCAGCGTTGGGCGGGGGAGCTCCTATGGCTACACCTTC. V and J are TRBV29-1 and TRBJ1-2, with D maybe TRBD1 (5 bases). The V and J ends lost 4 bases and 4 bases respectively, with 13 bases between them. Germline V gives CDR1 SQVTM, CDR2 ANQGSEA. CDR3 length: 13 residues. Based on the CDR3 plus reference TRBV29-1 and TRBJ1-2, the full variable domain is SAVISQKPSRDICQRGTSLTIQCQVDSQVTMMFWYRQQPGQSLTLIATANQGSEATYESGFVIDKFPISRPNLTFSTLTVSNMSPEDSSIYLCSVGRGSSYGYTFGSGTRLTVV.

This clone has a handful of counts. The V call is TRBV5-6, the J call TRBJ1-2, with 8 bases identical to TRBD1. This CDR3 has 12 residues. Germline V gene sequence: CDR1 SGHDT, CDR2 YYEEEE. Trimming at V came to 5 bases and at J to 6 bases, leaving 3 bases not matched to a gene. Here the CDR3 reads CASRGTGHGYTF. CDR3 DNA: TGTGCCAGCAGAGGGACAGGCCATGGCTACACCTTC.

The V call is TRBV7-9, the J call TRBJ2-4; D is possibly TRBD2 (6 bases). CDR1 and CDR2 (germline): SEHNR, FQNEAQ (reference sequence). Trimming pared 0 bases from V and 3 bases from J, leaving 18 bases between. This CDR3 is 18 amino acids long. CDR3 sequence (DNA): TGTGCCAGCAGCTTAGCGGGAGGTCCTCTCCTTGGCAAAAACATTCAGTACTTC. It is translated as CASSLAGGPLLGKNIQYF.

This clone has only a few counts. The chain links TRBV5-1 to TRBJ2-3; 9 nucleotides line up with TRBD2. V dropped 7 bases and J dropped 5; count of bases not matched to a gene: 8. The length of the CDR3 is 14 residues. In germline, CDR1 is SGHRS, CDR2 YFSETQ. CDR3 region: CASGPRTSEDTQYF. The CDR3 nucleotides read TGCGCCAGCGGTCCGCGGACTAGCGAAGATACGCAGTATTTT.

The chain carries TRBV7-2 and TRBJ2-5; D gene uncertain. Germline CDR1 SGHTA, CDR2 FQGNSA. The CDR3 contains 15 residues. V lost 5 bases and J 4 bases, leaving 17 bases between the germline ends. CDR3 sequence (DNA): TGTGCCAGCAGCCTCGCCGAGGCCCCCCGAGAGACCCAGTACTTC. The encoded protein is CASSLAEAPRETQYF.

This clone showed up just a few times. The V call is TRBV7-3, the J call TRBJ1-1; TRBD1 matches at 7 bases. Germline loops: CDR1 SGHTA, CDR2 FQGTGA. V was clipped by 4 bases and J by 10 bases; unmatched bases: 9. This CDR3 is 13 amino acids long. CDR3 in amino acids: CASSSWTGGAAFF. The CDR3 DNA follows: TGTGCCAGCAGCTCCTGGACAGGCGGCGCAGCTTTCTTT.

A few counts support this clone. Sequence at one end of the junction differs from germline and may be a read error. This chain joins TRBV2 and TRBJ2-7, with D tentatively TRBD2 (6 bases). This CDR3 has 13 amino acids. Per the germline V gene, CDR1 is SNHLY and CDR2 is FYNNEI. The chain's CDR3 is CASRLSLTSAARF. Written as DNA, the CDR3 is TGTGCCAGCAGGCTTAGCCTGACTAGTGCTGCCCGGTTC.

This clone was detected a few times. The chain employs TRBV5-1 and TRBJ2-3, with 9 bases matching TRBD1. With V trimmed by 4 bases and J by 1 base, 13 bases remained unmatched. The CDR3 is made up of 18 amino acids. Germline V gene sequence: CDR1 SGHRS, CDR2 YFSETQ. CDR3 coding DNA: TGCGCCAGCAGCCCCCAACCTCGGGGACAGGGCCGCACAGATACGCAGTATTTT. Translated: CASSPQPRGQGRTDTQYF.

This sequence joins TRBV9 and TRBJ1-2; D not certain. With 4 bases removed from V and 7 bases from J, the gap between germline ends came to 8 bases. CDR1 and CDR2 from the germline V gene are SGDLS and YYNGEE. The CDR3 extends over 11 amino acids. The chain's CDR3 is CASSPQSGYTF. The CDR3 DNA is TGTGCCAGCAGCCCCCAGTCTGGCTACACCTTC.